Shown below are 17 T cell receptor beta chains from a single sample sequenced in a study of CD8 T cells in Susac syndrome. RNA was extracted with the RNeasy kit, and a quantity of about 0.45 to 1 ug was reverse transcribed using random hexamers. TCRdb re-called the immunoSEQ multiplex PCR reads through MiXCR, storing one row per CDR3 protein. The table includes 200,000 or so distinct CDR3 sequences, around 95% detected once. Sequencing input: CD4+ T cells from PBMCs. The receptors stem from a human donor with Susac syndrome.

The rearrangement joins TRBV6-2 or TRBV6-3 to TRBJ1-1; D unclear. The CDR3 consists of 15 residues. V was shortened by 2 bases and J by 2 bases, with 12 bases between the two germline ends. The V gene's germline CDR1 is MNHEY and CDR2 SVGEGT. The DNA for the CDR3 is TGTGCCAGCAGTTACGGGCGGGGAAATAACACTGAAGCTTTCTTT. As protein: CASSYGRGNNTEAFF.

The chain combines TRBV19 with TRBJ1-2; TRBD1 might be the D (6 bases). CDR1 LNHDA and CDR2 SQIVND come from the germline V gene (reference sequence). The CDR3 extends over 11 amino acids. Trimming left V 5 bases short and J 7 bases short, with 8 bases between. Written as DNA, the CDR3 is TGTGCCAGTAGTCAGGGGAGTGGCTACACCTTC. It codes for CASSQGSGYTF.

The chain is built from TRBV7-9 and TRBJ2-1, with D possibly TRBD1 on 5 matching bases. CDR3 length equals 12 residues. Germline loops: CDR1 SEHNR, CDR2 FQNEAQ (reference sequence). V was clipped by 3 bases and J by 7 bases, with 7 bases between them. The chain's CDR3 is CASSLTVNEQFF. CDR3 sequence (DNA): TGTGCCAGCAGCTTGACAGTGAATGAGCAGTTCTTC.

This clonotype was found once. CDR3 nucleotides: TGTGCCTGGAGTCGAGGGTACACCGATTCACCCCTCCACTTT. Encoded protein: CAWSRGYTDSPLHF. The chain is built from TRBV30 and TRBJ1-6; no reliable D call. Deletions cut 2 bases from V and 8 bases from J, with 13 bases between. Germline V gene data show CDR1 as GTSNPN and CDR2 as SVGIG (reference sequence). The CDR3 covers 14 residues.

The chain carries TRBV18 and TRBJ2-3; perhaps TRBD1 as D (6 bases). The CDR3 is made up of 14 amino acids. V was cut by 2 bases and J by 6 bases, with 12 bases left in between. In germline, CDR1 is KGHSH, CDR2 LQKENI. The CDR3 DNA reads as TGTGCCAGCTCACCATTGCAGGGGCCTGATACGCAGTATTTT. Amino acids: CASSPLQGPDTQYF.

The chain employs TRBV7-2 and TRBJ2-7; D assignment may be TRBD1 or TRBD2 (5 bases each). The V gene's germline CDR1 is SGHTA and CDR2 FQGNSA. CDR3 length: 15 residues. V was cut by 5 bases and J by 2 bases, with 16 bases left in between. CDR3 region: CASSPGPNLAYEQYF. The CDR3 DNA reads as TGTGCCAGCAGCCCGGGACCCAACCTCGCCTACGAGCAGTACTTC.

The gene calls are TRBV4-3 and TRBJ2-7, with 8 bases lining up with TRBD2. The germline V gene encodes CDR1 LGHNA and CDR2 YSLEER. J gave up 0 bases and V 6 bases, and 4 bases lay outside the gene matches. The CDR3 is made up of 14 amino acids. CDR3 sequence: CASSRGGLSYEQYF. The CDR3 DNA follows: TGCGCCAGCAGTCGGGGGGGCCTCTCCTACGAGCAGTACTTC.

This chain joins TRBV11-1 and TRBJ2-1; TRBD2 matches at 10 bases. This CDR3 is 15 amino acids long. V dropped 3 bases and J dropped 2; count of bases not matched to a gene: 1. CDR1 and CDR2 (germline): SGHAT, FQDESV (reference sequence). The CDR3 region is CASSLSGGAYNEQFF. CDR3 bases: TGTGCCAGCAGCTTGAGCGGGGGGGCCTACAATGAGCAGTTCTTC.

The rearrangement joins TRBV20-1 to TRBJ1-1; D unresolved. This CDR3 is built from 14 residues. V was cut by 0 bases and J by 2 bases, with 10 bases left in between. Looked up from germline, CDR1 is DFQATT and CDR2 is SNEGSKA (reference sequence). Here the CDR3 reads CSAREIAGNTEAFF. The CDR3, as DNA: TGCAGTGCTAGAGAGATTGCAGGCAACACTGAAGCTTTCTTT.

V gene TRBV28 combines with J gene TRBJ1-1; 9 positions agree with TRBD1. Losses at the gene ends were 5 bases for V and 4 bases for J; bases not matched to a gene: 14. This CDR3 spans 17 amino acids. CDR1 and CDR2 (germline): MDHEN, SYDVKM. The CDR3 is CASSRRPQGAYGTEAFF. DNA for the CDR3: TGTGCCAGCAGTCGTCGCCCACAGGGGGCTTATGGCACTGAAGCTTTCTTT.

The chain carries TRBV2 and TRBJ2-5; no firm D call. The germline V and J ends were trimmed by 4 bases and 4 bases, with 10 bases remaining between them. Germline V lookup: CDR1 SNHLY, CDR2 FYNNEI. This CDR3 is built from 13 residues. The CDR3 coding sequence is TGTGCCAGCAGTGCGGTGGTAGCAGAGACCCAGTACTTC. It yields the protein CASSAVVAETQYF.

The CDR3 DNA is TGCGCCAGCAGCCCCGACAGGGGGCCCTATGGCTACACCTTC. It yields the protein CASSPDRGPYGYTF. The rearrangement links TRBV4-3 to TRBJ1-2; the match to TRBD1 covers 10 bases. The CDR3 runs 14 residues. Germline values: CDR1 LGHNA, CDR2 YSLEER. Unmatched junction bases numbered 3, after V lost 4 bases and J lost 4 bases.

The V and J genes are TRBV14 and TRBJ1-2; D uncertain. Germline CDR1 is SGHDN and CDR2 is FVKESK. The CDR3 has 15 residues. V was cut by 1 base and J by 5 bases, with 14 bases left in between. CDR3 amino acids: CASSQGAHSSYGYTF. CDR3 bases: TGTGCCAGCAGCCAAGGCGCACACTCGAGTTATGGCTACACCTTC.

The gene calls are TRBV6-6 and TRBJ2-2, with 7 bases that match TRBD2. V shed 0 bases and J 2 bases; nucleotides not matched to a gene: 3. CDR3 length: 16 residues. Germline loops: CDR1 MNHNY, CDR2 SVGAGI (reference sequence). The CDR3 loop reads CASSYSSSGNTGELFF. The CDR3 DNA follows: TGTGCCAGCAGTTACTCGTCTAGCGGAAACACCGGGGAGCTGTTTTTT.

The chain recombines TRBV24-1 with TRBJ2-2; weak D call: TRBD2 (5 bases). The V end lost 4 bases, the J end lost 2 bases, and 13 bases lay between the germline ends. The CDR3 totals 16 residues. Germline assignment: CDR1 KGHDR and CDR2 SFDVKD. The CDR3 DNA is TGTGCCACCAGTGACCCGCGACCGGGAAACACCGGGGAGCTGTTTTTT. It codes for CATSDPRPGNTGELFF.

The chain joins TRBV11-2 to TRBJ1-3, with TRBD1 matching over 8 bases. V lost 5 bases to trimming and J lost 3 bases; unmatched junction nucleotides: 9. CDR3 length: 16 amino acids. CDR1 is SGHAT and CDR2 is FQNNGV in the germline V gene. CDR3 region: CASSPLRTGNGNTIYF. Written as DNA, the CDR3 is TGTGCCAGCAGCCCCCTCCGGACAGGGAATGGAAACACCATATATTTT.

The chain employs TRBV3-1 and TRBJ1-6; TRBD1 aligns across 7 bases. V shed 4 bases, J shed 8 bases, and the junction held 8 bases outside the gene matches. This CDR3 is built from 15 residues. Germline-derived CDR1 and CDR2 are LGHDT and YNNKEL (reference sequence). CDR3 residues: CASSPTPGGDSPLHF. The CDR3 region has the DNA TGTGCCAGCAGCCCGACTCCAGGGGGTGATTCACCCCTCCACTTT.